This T cell receptor (beta chain) derives from a study of CD8 T cells in ankylosing spondylitis. About this clonotype itself: Mismatch with germline at one junction end may stem from a read error.

TCRdb redid the calling of the 5' RACE reads with MiXCR, one entry per CDR3 protein. In the table there are roughly 120,000 distinct CDR3 sequences, approximately 13% of which are singletons. This TCR was sampled from a female donor with ankylosing spondylitis or in good health (not recorded which). The sequenced sample consisted of blood, either unsorted or a sorted T cell fraction (not recorded which).

In DNA form, the CDR3 reads TGTGCCAGCAGTTATCTAGGAAACACTCAAGCTTTCTTT. This encodes CASSYLGNTQAFF. The rearrangement joins TRBV6-5 to TRBJ1-1, with D unclear. The CDR3 has 13 amino acids. From germline, CDR1 is MNHEY and CDR2 SVGAGI.